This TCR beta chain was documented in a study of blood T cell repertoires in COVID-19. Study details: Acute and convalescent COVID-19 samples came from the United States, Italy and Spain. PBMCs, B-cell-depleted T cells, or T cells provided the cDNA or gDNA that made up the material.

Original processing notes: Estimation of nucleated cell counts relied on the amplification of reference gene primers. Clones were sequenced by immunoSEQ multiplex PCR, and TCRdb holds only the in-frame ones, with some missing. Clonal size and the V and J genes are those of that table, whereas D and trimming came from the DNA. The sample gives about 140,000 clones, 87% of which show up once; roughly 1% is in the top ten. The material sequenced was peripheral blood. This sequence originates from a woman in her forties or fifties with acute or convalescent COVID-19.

The CDR3 DNA reads TGTGCCAGCAGCCCAAGGGACACCGTCCCTTATGGCTACACCTTC. This sequence encodes CASSPRDTVPYGYTF. The V gene is TRBV9, the J gene TRBJ1-2; maybe TRBD1 (6 bases). Trimming took off 4 bases at V and 5 bases at J, with 18 bases between the two ends. The CDR3 is made up of 15 amino acids. Germline V gives CDR1 SGDLS, CDR2 YYNGEE.